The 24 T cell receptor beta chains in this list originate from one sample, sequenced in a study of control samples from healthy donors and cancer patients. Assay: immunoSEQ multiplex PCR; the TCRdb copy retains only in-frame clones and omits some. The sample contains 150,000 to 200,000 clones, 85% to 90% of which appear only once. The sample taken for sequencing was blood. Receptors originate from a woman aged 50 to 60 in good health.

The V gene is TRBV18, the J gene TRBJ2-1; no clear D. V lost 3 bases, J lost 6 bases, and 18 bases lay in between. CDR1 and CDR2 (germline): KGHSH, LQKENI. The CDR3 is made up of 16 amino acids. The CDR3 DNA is TGTGCCAGCTCACCCTCCGGCTACCTTATAAGCAATGAGCAGTTCTTC. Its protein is CASSPSGYLISNEQFF.

In DNA form, the CDR3 reads TGTGCCAGCACCCCCCAGTCGGCTAGCTGGAATGAGCAGTTCTTC. Protein product: CASTPQSASWNEQFF. The V and J genes are TRBV7-2 and TRBJ2-1; TRBD2 is a possible D gene (5 bases). The CDR3 covers 15 residues. V lost 7 bases and J 7 bases, leaving 20 bases between the germline ends. The germline V gene encodes CDR1 SGHTA and CDR2 FQGNSA.

CDR3: CASSSWGLAGGLSTDTQYF. CDR3 bases: TGTGCCAGCAGTAGCTGGGGACTAGCGGGAGGACTTAGCACAGATACGCAGTATTTT. The chain couples TRBV27 to TRBJ2-3, with 15 bases aligning to TRBD2. The CDR3 loop spans 19 amino acids. Germline V gene lookup returns CDR1 MNHEY and CDR2 SMNVEV (reference sequence). V gave up 5 bases and J gave up 0 bases; unmatched junction bases: 9.

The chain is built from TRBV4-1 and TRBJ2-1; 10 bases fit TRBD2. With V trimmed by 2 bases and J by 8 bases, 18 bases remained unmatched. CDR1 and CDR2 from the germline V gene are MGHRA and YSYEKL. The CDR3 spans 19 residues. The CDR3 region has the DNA TGCGCCAGCAGCCAAAGCGGACTAGCGGCAATGAGGGGGGACTATGAGCAGTTCTTC. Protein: CASSQSGLAAMRGDYEQFF.

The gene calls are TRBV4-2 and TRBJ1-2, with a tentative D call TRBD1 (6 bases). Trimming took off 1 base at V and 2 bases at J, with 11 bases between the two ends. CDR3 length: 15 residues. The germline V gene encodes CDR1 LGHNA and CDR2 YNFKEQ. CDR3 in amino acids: CASSQAGGSNYGYTF. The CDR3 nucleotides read TGTGCCAGCAGCCAAGCGGGGGGCAGCAACTATGGCTACACCTTC.

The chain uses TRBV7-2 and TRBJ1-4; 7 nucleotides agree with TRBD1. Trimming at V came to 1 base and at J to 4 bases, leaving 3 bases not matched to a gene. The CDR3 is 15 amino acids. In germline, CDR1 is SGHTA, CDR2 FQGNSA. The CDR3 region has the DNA TGTGCCAGCAGCTTAGGGGGGACAGATAATGAAAAACTGTTTTTT. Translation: CASSLGGTDNEKLFF.

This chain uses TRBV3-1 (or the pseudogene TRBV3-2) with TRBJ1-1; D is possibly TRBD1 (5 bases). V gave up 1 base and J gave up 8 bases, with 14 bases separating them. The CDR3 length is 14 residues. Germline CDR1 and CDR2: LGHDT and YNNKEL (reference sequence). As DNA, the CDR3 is TGTGCCAGCAGCCAAGTAGGGACGGAGACCGAAGCTTTCTTT. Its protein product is CASSQVGTETEAFF.

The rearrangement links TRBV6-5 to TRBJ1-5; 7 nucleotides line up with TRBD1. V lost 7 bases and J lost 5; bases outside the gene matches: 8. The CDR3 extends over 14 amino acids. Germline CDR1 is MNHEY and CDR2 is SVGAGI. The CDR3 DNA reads TGTGCCAGCACCCTAATGGACAGGTATCAGCCCCAGCATTTT. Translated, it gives CASTLMDRYQPQHF.

CDR3: CASAWGSTDTQYF. CDR3 coding DNA: TGTGCCAGCGCGTGGGGAAGCACAGATACGCAGTATTTT. The V and J genes are TRBV2 and TRBJ2-3; D unclear. Germline V gene data show CDR1 as SNHLY and CDR2 as FYNNEI. This CDR3 has 13 residues. V lost 8 bases to trimming and J lost 0 bases, with 9 bases between them.

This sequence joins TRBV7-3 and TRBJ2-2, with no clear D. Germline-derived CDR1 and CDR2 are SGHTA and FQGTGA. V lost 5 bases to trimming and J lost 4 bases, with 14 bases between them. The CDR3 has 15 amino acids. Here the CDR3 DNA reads TGTGCCAGCAGCAAGACCGCCTTGGGCACCGGGGAGCTGTTTTTT. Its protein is CASSKTALGTGELFF. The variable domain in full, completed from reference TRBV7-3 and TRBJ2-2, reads GAGVSQTPSNKVTEKGKYVELRCDPISGHTALYWYRQSLGQGPEFLIYFQGTGAADDSGLPNDRFFAVRPEGSVSTLKIQRTERGDSAVYLCASSKTALGTGELFFGEGSRLTVL.

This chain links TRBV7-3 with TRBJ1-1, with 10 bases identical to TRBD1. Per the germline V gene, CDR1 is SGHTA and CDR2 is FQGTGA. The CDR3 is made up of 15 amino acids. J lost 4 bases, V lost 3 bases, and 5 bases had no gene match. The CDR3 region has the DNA TGTGCCAGCAGCTTGACAGGGGGCGTAGGCACTGAAGCTTTCTTT. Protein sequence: CASSLTGGVGTEAFF.

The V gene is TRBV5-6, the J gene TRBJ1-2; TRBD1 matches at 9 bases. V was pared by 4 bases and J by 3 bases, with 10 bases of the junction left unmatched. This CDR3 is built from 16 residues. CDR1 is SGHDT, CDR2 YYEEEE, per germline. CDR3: CASSRVGTGSYYGYTF. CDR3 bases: TGTGCCAGCAGCCGGGTTGGGACAGGGTCTTACTATGGCTACACCTTC.

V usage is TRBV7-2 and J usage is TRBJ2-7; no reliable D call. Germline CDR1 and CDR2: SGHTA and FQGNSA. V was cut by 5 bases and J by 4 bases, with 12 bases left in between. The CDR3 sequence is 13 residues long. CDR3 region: CASSPGREYEQYF. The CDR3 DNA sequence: TGTGCCAGCAGCCCTGGTCGTGAGTACGAGCAGTACTTC.

CDR3 sequence reads: CASSPLGQFNQPQHF. In nucleotides, the CDR3 is TGTGCCAGCTCACCATTGGGACAGTTCAATCAGCCCCAGCATTTT. The genes are TRBV18 and TRBJ1-5; 7 nucleotides agree with TRBD1. Germline CDR1 and CDR2: KGHSH and LQKENI. With V trimmed by 2 bases and J by 3 bases, 4 bases remained unmatched. This CDR3 has 15 amino acids.

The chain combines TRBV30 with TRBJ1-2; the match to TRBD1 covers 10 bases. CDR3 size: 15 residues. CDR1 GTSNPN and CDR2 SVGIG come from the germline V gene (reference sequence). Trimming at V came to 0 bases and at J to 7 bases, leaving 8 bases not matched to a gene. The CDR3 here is CAWSVQGTGVVGYTF. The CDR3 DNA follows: TGTGCCTGGAGTGTTCAGGGGACAGGGGTCGTTGGCTACACCTTC.

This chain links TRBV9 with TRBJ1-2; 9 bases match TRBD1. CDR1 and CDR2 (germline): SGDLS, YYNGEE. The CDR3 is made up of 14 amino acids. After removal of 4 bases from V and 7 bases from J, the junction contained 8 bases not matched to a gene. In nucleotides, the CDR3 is TGTGCCAGCAGCCCGACCGGGACAGGGTCTGGCTACACCTTC. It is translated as CASSPTGTGSGYTF.

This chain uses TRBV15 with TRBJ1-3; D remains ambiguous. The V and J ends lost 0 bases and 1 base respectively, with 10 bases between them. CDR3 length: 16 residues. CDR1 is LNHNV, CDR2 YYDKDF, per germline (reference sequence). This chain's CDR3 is CATSRDSSASGNTIYF. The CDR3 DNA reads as TGTGCCACCAGCAGAGATTCTAGTGCATCTGGAAACACCATATATTTT.

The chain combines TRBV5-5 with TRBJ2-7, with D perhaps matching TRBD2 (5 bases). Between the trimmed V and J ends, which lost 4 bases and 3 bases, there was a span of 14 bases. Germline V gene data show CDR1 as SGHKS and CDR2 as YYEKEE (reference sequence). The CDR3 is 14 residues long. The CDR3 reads CASSDSRVNYEQYF. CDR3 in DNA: TGTGCCAGCAGCGATTCGAGGGTTAACTACGAGCAGTACTTC. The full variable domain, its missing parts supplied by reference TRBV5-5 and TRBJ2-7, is DAGVTQSPTHLIKTRGQQVTLRCSPISGHKSVSWYQQVLGQGPQFIFQYYEKEERGRGNFPDRFSARQFPNYSSELNVNALLLGDSALYLCASSDSRVNYEQYFGPGTRLTVT.

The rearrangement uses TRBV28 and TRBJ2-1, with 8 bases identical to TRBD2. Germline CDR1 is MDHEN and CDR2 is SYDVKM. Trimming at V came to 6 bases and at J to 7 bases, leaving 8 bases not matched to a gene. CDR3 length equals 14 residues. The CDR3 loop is CASSPSGSRNEQFF. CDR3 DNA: TGTGCCAGCAGCCCCAGCGGGAGCAGAAATGAGCAGTTCTTC.

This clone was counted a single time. The CDR3 DNA follows: TGTGCCTGGAAGGAATGGGGCACAGATACGCAGTATTTT. The encoded protein is CAWKEWGTDTQYF. J is TRBJ2-3 and V is TRBV30; the D is unclear. V shed 4 bases and J shed 1 base, with 9 bases lying between them. The CDR3 spans 13 residues. Germline V gene data show CDR1 as GTSNPN and CDR2 as SVGIG (reference sequence).

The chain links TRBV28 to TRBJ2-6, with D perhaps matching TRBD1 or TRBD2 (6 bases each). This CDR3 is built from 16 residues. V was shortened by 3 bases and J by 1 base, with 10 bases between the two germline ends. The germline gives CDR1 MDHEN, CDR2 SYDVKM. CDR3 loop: CASSLGGHSGANVLTF. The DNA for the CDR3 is TGTGCCAGCAGTTTGGGGGGCCATTCTGGGGCCAACGTCCTGACTTTC.

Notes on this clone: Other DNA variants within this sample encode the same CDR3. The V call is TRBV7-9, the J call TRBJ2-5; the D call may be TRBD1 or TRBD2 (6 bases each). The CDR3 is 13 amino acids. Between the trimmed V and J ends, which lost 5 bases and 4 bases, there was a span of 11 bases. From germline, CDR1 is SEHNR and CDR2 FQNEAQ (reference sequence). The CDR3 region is CASSRGAGETQYF. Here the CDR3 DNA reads TGTGCCAGCAGCAGGGGGGCGGGAGAGACCCAGTACTTC.

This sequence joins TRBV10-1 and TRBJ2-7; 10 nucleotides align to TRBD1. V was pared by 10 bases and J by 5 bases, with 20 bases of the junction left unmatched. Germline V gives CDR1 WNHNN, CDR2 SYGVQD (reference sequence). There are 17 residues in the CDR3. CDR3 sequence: CAINLTGQGGLFHEQYF. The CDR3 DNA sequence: TGCGCCATCAACCTAACCGGACAGGGGGGATTGTTCCACGAGCAGTACTTC.

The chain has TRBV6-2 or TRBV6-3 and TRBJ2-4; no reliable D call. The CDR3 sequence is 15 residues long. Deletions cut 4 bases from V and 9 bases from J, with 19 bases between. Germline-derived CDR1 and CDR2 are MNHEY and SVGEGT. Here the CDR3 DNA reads TGTGCCAGCAGTTCTTGGGCGAGATCCCCTTTCATTCAGTACTTC. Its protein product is CASSSWARSPFIQYF.